This T cell receptor beta chain was sequenced for a study of PD-L1 blockade in urothelial cancer. Regarding time point: pretreatment peripheral blood. TCRdb keeps only in-frame clones here, not all; method: immunoSEQ multiplex PCR. The sample shows 68,000 or so clones, 75% to 85% of them seen only once. Trimming took off 3 bases at V and 6 bases at J, with 11 bases between the two ends. This CDR3 has 14 residues. Germline V CDR1 and CDR2: MNHNS, SASEGT. The clonotype originates from an older man with urothelial cancer. This chain links TRBV6-1 with TRBJ2-2, with TRBD1 as a possible D gene (7 bases). The sequencing used PBMCs, collected around atezolizumab (anti-PD-L1) treatment. The DNA of the CDR3 is TGTGCCAGCAGTGACGGAGGGGGCCCCGGGGAGCTGTTTTTT. It yields the protein CASSDGGGPGELFF.